This is a list of T cell receptor beta chains from one sample in a study of control samples from healthy donors and cancer patients. TCRdb keeps only in-frame clones here, not all; method: immunoSEQ multiplex PCR. This sample has 100,000 to 150,000 clones, with more than 85% found just once. The sequenced sample was blood. The receptors originated from a young man in good health. Each CDR3 is given with its conserved first and last residue. D genes are given only for firm matches. Size values are once, few and many counts, or a class for expanded clones, and some rows have none.

15 | TRBD2 | TRBJ2-1 | . | TRBV6-5 | CASRTSGGGVNEQFF | TGTGCCAGCAGAACTAGCGGGGGGGGTGTCAATGAGCAGTTCTTC
14 | . | TRBJ1-2 | . | TRBV7-9 | CASSSPSTIYGYTF | TGTGCCAGCAGCTCCCCTTCGACCATCTATGGCTACACCTTC
16 | TRBD2 | TRBJ2-1 | . | TRBV5-1 | CASTREGLAGKNEQFF | TGCGCCAGCACCCGGGAGGGACTAGCGGGAAAAAATGAGCAGTTCTTC
15 | TRBD1 | TRBJ1-5 | . | TRBV6-6 | CASSPGTAINQPQHF | TGTGCCAGCAGTCCCGGGACAGCTATCAATCAGCCCCAGCATTTT
15 | . | TRBJ1-5 | . | TRBV3-1/TRBV3-2 | CASSQRGSGNQPQHF | TGTGCCAGCAGCCAAAGGGGATCCGGCAATCAGCCCCAGCATTTT
16 | . | TRBJ1-1 | . | TRBV10-3 | CAISEPGGGSGTEAFF | TGTGCCATCAGTGAGCCCGGAGGGGGGAGTGGGACTGAAGCTTTCTTT
15 | TRBD1 | TRBJ1-2 | . | TRBV18 | CASSPGTGGDYGYTF | TGTGCCAGCTCGCCCGGGACAGGGGGCGACTATGGCTACACCTTC
14 | TRBD2 | TRBJ2-3 | . | TRBV18 | CASSPTSGGDTQYF | TGTGCCAGCTCCCCAACTAGCGGGGGCGATACGCAGTATTTT
16 | . | TRBJ2-3 | . | TRBV27 | CASSLSGTGRADTQYF | TGTGCCAGCAGTTTATCAGGAACAGGGAGGGCAGATACGCAGTATTTT
15 | . | TRBJ2-3 | . | TRBV28 | CASSFYTGRTDTQYF | TGTGCCAGCAGTTTCTACACAGGAAGGACAGATACGCAGTATTTT
16 | . | TRBJ1-3 | . | TRBV19 | CASSISATASGNTIYF | TGTGCCAGTAGTATATCAGCGACAGCCTCTGGAAACACCATATATTTT
15 | TRBD1 | TRBJ1-2 | . | TRBV11-2 | CASSASGQGSRGYTF | TGTGCCAGCAGCGCCTCGGGACAGGGATCCCGCGGCTACACCTTC
15 | . | TRBJ2-5 | . | TRBV27 | CASSLRGRPQETQYF | TGTGCCAGCAGTTTAAGGGGCAGACCCCAAGAGACCCAGTACTTC
15 | . | TRBJ2-2 | . | TRBV5-4 | CASTTTGGGAGELFF | TGTGCCAGCACGACGACAGGAGGAGGGGCCGGGGAGCTGTTTTTT
15 | TRBD1 | TRBJ2-2 | once | TRBV12-5 | CASGLGQGNTGELFF | TGTGCTAGTGGTTTAGGACAGGGAAACACCGGGGAGCTGTTTTTT
17 | TRBD2 | TRBJ2-1 | . | TRBV19 | CASSIGTSGFPYNEQFF | TGTGCCAGTAGTATAGGAACTAGCGGGTTCCCCTACAATGAGCAGTTCTTC
15 | . | TRBJ1-2 | . | TRBV25-1 | CASSGSLWGVGGYTF | TGTGCCAGCAGTGGATCCCTATGGGGTGTTGGGGGCTACACCTTC
13 | TRBD1 | TRBJ1-2 | few | TRBV6-5 | CASSWTGSYGYTF | TGTGCCAGCAGTTGGACAGGTTCCTATGGCTACACCTTC
13 | . | TRBJ1-1 | . | TRBV6-5 | CASSPQGNTEAFF | TGTGCCAGCAGTCCACAGGGGAACACTGAAGCTTTCTTT
14 | TRBD1 | TRBJ1-5 | . | TRBV18 | CASSQGQGNQPQHF | TGTGCCAGCTCACAAGGACAGGGAAATCAGCCCCAGCATTTT
12 | . | TRBJ2-7 | . | TRBV12-3/TRBV12-4 | CASSFKSDEQYF | TGTGCCAGCAGTTTCAAGAGCGACGAGCAGTACTTC
13 | . | TRBJ2-1 | once | TRBV7-2 | CASSLVGAGQQFF | TGTGCCAGCAGCTTAGTTGGGGCCGGCCAGCAGTTCTTC
12 | TRBD1 | TRBJ1-4 | . | TRBV9 | CASSPTGKKLFF | TGTGCCAGCAGCCCGACAGGGAAAAAACTGTTTTTT
15 | . | TRBJ1-1 | . | TRBV4-3 | CASSQANRDNTEAFF | TGCGCCAGCAGCCAAGCCAACAGGGATAACACTGAAGCTTTCTTT
14 | . | TRBJ2-7 | once | TRBV15 | CATSREQANYEQYF | TGTGCCACCAGCAGAGAACAGGCGAACTACGAGCAGTACTTC
14 | . | TRBJ1-4 | once | TRBV9 | CASSVKGRNEKLFF | TGTGCCAGCAGCGTAAAAGGGAGGAATGAAAAACTGTTTTTT
14 | . | TRBJ2-7 | once | TRBV5-6 | CASSLGANSYEQYF | TGTGCCAGCAGCTTGGGGGCTAACTCCTACGAGCAGTACTTC
18 | . | TRBJ2-7 | . | TRBV16 | CASSQWAGQGFLTYEQYF | TGTGCCAGCAGCCAATGGGCGGGTCAGGGTTTTTTGACCTACGAGCAGTACTTC
14 | . | TRBJ1-1 | once | TRBV28 | CASSLRQTNTEAFF | TGTGCCAGCAGTTTACGTCAGACTAACACTGAAGCTTTCTTT